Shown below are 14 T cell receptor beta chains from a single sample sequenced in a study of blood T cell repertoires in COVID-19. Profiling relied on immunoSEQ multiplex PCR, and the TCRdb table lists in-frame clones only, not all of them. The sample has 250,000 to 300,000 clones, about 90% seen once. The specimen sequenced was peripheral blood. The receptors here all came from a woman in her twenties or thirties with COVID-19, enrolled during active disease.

The CDR3 DNA sequence: TGCGCCAGCAGTGAGTCACGACTAGCGGGAGGGCTAGATACGCAGTATTTT. Its translation is CASSESRLAGGLDTQYF. The gene calls are TRBV10-1 and TRBJ2-3; TRBD2 agrees at 14 bases. The V gene's germline CDR1 is WNHNN and CDR2 SYGVQD (reference sequence). The CDR3 covers 17 residues. V dropped 0 bases and J dropped 5; count of bases not matched to a gene: 4.

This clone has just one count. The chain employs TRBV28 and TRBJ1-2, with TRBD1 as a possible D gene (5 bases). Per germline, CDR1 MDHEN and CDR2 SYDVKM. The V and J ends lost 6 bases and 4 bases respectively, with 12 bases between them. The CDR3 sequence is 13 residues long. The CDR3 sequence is CASRIGTGYGYTF. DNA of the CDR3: TGTGCCAGCAGAATCGGGACTGGCTATGGCTACACCTTC.

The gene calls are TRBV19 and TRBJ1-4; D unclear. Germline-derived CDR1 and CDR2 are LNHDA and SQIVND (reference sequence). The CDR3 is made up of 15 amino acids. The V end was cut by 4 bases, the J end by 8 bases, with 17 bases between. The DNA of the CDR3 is TGTGCCAGTAGTACCGGGAACTTCCAAAGCGAAAAACTGTTTTTT. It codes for CASSTGNFQSEKLFF.

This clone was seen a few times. The CDR3 spells CASSQELARNEQYF. CDR3 DNA sequence: TGCGCCAGCAGCCAAGAACTAGCAAGAAACGAGCAGTACTTC. The chain has TRBV4-1 and TRBJ2-7, with D perhaps matching TRBD2 (6 bases). The V gene lost 0 bases and the J gene lost 5 bases, with 11 bases spanning the gap. Germline CDR1 is MGHRA and CDR2 is YSYEKL. This CDR3 spans 14 amino acids.

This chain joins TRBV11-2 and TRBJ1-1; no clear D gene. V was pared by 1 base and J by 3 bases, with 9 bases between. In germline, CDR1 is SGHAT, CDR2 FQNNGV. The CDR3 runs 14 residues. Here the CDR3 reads CASSLVRVDTEAFF. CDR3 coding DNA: TGTGCCAGCAGCTTAGTCCGGGTTGACACTGAAGCTTTCTTT.

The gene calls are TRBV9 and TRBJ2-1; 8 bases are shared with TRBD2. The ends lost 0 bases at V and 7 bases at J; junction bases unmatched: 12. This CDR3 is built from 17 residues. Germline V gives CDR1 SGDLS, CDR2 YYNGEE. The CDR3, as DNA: TGTGCCAGCAGCGTAGCTCCCCCCAGCGGGAGATGGAATGAGCAGTTCTTC. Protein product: CASSVAPPSGRWNEQFF.

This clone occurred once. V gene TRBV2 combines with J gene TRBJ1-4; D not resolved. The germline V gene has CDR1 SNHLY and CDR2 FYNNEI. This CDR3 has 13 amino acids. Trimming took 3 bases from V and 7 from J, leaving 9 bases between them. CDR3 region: CASSEERSEKLFF. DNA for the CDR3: TGTGCCAGCAGTGAGGAGCGGTCTGAAAAACTGTTTTTT.

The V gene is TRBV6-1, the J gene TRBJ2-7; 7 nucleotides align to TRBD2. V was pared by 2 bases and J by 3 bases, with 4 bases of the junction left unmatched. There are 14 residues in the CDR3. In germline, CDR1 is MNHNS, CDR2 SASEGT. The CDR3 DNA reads TGTGCCAGCAGTGAACCGGGCGGGGGCTACGAGCAGTACTTC. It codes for CASSEPGGGYEQYF.

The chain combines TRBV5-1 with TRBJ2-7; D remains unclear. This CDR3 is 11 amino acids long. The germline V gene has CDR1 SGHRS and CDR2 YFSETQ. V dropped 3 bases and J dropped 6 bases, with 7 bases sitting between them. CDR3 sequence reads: CASSSSSEQYF. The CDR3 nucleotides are TGCGCCAGCAGCTCGTCGAGCGAGCAGTACTTC.

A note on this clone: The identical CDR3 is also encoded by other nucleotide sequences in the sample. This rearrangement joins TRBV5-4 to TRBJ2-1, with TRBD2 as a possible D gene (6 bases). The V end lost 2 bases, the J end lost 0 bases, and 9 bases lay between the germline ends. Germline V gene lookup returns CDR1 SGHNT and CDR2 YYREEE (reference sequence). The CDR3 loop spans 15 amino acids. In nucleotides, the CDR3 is TGTGCCAGCAGCTTACTCGGGAGCTCCTACAATGAGCAGTTCTTC. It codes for CASSLLGSSYNEQFF.

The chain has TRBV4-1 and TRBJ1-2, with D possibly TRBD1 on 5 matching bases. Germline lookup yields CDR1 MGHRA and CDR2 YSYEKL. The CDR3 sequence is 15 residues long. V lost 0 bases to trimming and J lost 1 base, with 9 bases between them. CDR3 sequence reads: CASSQETGHNYGYTF. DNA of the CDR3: TGCGCCAGCAGCCAAGAAACAGGCCATAACTATGGCTACACCTTC.

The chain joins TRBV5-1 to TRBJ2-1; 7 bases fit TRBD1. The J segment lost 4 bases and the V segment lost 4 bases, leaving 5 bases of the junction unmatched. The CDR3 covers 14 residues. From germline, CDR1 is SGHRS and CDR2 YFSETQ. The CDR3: CASSPGTVYNEQFF. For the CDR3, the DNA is TGCGCCAGCAGCCCCGGGACAGTTTACAATGAGCAGTTCTTC. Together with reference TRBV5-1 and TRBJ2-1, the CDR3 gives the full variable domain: KAGVTQTPRYLIKTRGQQVTLSCSPISGHRSVSWYQQTPGQGLQFLFEYFSETQRNKGNFPGRFSGRQFSNSRSEMNVSTLELGDSALYLCASSPGTVYNEQFFGPGTRLTVL.

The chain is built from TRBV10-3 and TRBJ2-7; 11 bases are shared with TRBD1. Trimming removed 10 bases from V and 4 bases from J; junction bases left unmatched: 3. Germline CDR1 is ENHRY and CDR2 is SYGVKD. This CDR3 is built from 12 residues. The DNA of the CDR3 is TGTGCCACCCGGGACAGGGGGTACGAGCAGTACTTC. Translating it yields CATRDRGYEQYF.

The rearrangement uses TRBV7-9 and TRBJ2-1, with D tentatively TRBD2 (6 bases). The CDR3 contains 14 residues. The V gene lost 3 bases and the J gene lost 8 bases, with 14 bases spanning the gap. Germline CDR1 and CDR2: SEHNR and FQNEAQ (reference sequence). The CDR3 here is CASSFGGSRDEQFF. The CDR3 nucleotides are TGTGCCAGCAGCTTTGGGGGGTCCCGGGATGAGCAGTTCTTC.